The entry that follows covers one TCR beta chain sequence. The method was immunoSEQ multiplex PCR; TCRdb's version includes in-frame clones alone and lacks a portion of them. The sample lists more than 65,000 clones, about four fifths seen once, with under 30% in the top ten. The sample is drawn from a study of blood T cell repertoires in COVID-19. J lost 3 bases, V lost 3 bases, and 2 bases had no gene match. Germline V gene sequence: CDR1 MNHEY, CDR2 SVGEGT. CDR3 length: 14 residues. The clonotype was recovered from an elderly woman with active or convalescent COVID-19. The genes are TRBV6-2 or TRBV6-3 and TRBJ1-1; 9 nucleotides line up with TRBD1. Sequencing was performed on peripheral blood. The CDR3 coding sequence is TGTGCCAGCAGTTATGGGGACAGGGACACTGAAGCTTTCTTT. Translated: CASSYGDRDTEAFF.